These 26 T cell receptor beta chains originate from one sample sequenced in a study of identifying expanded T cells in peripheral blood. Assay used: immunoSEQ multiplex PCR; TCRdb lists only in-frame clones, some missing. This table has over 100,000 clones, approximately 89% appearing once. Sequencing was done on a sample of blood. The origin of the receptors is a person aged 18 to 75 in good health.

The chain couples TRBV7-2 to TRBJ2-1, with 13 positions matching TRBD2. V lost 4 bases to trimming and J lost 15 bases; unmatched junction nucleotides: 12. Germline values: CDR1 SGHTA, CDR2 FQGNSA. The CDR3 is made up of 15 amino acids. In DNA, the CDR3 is TGTGCCAGCAGCTCCAGGACGACTAGCGGGAGGCAGCTGTTCTTC. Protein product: CASSSRTTSGRQLFF.

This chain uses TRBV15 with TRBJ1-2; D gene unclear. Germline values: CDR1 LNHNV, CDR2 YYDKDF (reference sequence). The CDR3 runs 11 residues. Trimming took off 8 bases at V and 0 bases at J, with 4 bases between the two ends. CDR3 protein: CATGANYGYTF. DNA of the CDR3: TGTGCCACCGGAGCTAACTATGGCTACACCTTC. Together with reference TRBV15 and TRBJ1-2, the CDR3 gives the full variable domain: DAMVIQNPRYQVTQFGKPVTLSCSQTLNHNVMYWYQQKSSQAPKLLFHYYDKDFNNEADTPDNFQSRRPNTSFCFLDIRSPGLGDTAMYLCATGANYGYTFGSGTRLTVV.

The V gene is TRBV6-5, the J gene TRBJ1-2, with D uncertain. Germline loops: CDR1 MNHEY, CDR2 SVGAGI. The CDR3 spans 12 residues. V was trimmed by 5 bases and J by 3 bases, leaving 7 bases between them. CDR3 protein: CASSATYYGYTF. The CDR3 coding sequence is TGTGCCAGCAGTGCGACCTACTATGGCTACACCTTC.

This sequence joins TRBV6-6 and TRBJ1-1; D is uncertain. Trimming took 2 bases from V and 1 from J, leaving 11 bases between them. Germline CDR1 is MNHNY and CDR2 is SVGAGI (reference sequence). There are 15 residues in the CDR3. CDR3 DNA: TGTGCCAGCAGTTACCCCATGGGAGGGAACACTGAAGCTTTCTTT. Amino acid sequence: CASSYPMGGNTEAFF.

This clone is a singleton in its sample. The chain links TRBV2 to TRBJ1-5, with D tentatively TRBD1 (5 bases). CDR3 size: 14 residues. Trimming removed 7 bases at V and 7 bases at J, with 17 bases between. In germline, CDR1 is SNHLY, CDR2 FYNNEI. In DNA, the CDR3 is TGTGCCAGCATCGGAACCAGGGACGAGCAGCCCCAGCATTTT. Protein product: CASIGTRDEQPQHF.

The CDR3: CASKALDREKLFF. DNA for the CDR3: TGTGCCAGTAAAGCCTTGGACAGGGAAAAACTGTTTTTT. This sequence joins TRBV19 and TRBJ1-4, with 7 bases matching TRBD1. This CDR3 region has 13 residues. Germline CDR1 reads LNHDA; CDR2 reads SQIVND (reference sequence). The ends lost 7 bases at V and 8 bases at J; junction bases unmatched: 7.

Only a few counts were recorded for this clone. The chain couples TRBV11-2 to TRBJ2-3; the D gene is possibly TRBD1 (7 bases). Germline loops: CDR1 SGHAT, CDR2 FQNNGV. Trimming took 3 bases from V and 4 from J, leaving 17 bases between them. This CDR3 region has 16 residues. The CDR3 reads CASSLGPQGGSDTQYF. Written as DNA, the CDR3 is TGTGCCAGCAGCTTGGGCCCCCAGGGGGGATCAGATACGCAGTATTTT. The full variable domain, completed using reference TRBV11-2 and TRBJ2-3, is EAGVAQSPRYKIIEKRQSVAFWCNPISGHATLYWYQQILGQGPKLLIQFQNNGVVDDSQLPKDRFSAERLKGVDSTLKIQPAKLEDSAVYLCASSLGPQGGSDTQYFGPGTRLTVL.

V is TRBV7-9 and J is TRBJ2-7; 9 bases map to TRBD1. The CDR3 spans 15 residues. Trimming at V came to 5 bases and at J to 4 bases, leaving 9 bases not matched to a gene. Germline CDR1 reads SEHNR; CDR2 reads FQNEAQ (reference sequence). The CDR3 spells CASSETGQGGYEQYF. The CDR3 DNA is TGTGCCAGCAGCGAGACGGGACAGGGTGGATACGAGCAGTACTTC.

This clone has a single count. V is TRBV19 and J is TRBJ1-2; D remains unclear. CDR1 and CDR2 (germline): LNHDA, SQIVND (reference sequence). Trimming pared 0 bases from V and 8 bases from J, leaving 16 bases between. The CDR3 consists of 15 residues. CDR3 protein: CASSIDLTSYGGYTF. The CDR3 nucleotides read TGTGCCAGTAGTATAGATCTTACATCGTATGGAGGCTACACCTTC.

The CDR3 region has the DNA TGTGCCGCACCGGGACAGGGGGCACCAAGCTCCTATAATTCACCCCTCCACTTT. Encoded protein: CAAPGQGAPSSYNSPLHF. This sequence joins TRBV27 and TRBJ1-6; TRBD1 aligns across 12 bases. This CDR3 has 18 residues. Germline lookup yields CDR1 MNHEY and CDR2 SMNVEV (reference sequence). V lost 11 bases and J lost 0; bases outside the gene matches: 11.

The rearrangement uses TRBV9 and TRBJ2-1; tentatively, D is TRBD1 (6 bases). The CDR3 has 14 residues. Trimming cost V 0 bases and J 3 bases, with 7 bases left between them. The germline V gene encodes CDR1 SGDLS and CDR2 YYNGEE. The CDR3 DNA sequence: TGTGCCAGCAGCGTAGTAGGGGGCTACAATGAGCAGTTCTTC. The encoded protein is CASSVVGGYNEQFF.

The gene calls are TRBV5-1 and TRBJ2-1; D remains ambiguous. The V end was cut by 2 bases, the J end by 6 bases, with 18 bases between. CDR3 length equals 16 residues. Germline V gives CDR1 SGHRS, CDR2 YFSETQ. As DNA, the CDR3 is TGCGCCAGCAGCTTATCCAGGAGCCATACTTCCAATGAGCAGTTCTTC. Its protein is CASSLSRSHTSNEQFF.

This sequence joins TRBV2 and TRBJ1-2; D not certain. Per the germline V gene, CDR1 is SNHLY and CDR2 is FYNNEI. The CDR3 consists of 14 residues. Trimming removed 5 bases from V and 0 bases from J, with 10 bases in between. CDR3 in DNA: TGTGCCAGCAGTCCGGACGGAGCTAACTATGGCTACACCTTC. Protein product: CASSPDGANYGYTF.

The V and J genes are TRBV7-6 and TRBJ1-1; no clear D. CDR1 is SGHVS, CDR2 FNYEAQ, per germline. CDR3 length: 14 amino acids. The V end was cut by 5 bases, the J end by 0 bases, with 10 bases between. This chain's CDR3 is CASSLGLMNTEAFF. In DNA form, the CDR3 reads TGTGCCAGCAGCCTCGGACTGATGAACACTGAAGCTTTCTTT.

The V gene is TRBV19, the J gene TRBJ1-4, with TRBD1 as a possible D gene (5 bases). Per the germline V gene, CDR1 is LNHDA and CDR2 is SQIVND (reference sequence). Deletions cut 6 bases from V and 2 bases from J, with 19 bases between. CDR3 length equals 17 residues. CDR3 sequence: CASSRPRGGGTNEKLFF. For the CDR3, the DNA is TGTGCCAGTAGCCGGCCAAGGGGAGGAGGGACTAATGAAAAACTGTTTTTT.

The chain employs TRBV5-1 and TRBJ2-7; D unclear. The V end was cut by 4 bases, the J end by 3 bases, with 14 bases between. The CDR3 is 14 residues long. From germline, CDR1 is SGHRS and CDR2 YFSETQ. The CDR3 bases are TGCGCCAGCAGCCCGGGTTTGTCAGTCTACGAGCAGTACTTC. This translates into CASSPGLSVYEQYF.

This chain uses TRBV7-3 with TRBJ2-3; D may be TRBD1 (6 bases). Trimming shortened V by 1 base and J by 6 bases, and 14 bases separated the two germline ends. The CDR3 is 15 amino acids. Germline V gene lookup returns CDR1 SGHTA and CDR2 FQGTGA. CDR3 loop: CASSLNHRVSDTQYF. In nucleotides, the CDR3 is TGTGCCAGCAGCTTAAACCACAGGGTATCGGATACGCAGTATTTT.

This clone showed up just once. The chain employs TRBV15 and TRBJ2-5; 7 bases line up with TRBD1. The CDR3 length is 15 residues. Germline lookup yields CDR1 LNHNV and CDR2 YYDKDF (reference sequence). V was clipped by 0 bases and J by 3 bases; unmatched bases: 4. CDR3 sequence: CATSRDKGTEETQYF. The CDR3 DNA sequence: TGTGCCACCAGCAGAGATAAAGGGACAGAAGAGACCCAGTACTTC.

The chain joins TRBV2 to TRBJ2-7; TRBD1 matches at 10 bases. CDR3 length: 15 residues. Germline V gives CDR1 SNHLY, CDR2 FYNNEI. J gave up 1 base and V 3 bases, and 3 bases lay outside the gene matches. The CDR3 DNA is TGTGCCAGCAGTGACGGGGACAGGGGATCCTACGAGCAGTACTTC. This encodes CASSDGDRGSYEQYF.

This CDR3 is CASSQLAGATYEQYF. The CDR3 region has the DNA TGTGCCAGCAGTCAACTAGCGGGAGCTACCTACGAGCAGTACTTC. This chain uses TRBV28 with TRBJ2-7; 11 nucleotides agree with TRBD2. V shed 5 bases, J shed 2 bases, and the junction held 5 bases outside the gene matches. The CDR3 has 15 amino acids. Germline V gene lookup returns CDR1 MDHEN and CDR2 SYDVKM. The whole variable domain, remainder taken from reference TRBV28 and TRBJ2-7, is DVKVTQSSRYLVKRTGEKVFLECVQDMDHENMFWYRQDPGLGLRLIYFSYDVKMKEKGDIPEGYSVSREKKERFSLILESASTNQTSMYLCASSQLAGATYEQYFGPGTRLTVT.

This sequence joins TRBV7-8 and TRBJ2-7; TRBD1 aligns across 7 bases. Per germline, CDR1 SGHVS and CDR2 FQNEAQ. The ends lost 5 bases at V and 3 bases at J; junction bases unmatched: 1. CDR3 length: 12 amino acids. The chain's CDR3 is CASSPGGYEQYF. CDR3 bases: TGTGCCAGCAGCCCAGGGGGCTACGAGCAGTACTTC.

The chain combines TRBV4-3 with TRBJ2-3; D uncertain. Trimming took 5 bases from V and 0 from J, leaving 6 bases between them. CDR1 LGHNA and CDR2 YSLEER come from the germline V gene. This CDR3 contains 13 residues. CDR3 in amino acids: CASSGDSTDTQYF. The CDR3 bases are TGCGCCAGCAGCGGTGACAGCACAGATACGCAGTATTTT.

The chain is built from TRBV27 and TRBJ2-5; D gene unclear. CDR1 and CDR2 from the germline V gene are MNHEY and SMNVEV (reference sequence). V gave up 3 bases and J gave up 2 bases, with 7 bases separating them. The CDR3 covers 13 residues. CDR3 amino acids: CASSFMYQETQYF. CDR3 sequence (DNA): TGTGCCAGCAGTTTCATGTATCAAGAGACCCAGTACTTC.

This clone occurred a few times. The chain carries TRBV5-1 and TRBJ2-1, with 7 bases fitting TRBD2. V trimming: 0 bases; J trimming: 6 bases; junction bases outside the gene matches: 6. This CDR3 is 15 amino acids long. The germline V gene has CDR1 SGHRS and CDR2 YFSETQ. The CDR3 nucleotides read TGCGCCAGCAGCTTGGTTGGGACTACCACCAATGAGCAGTTCTTC. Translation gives CASSLVGTTTNEQFF.

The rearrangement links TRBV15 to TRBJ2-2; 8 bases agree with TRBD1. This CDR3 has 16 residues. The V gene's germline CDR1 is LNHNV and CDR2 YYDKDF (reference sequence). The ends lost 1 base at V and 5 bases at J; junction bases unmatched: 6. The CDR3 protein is CATSRGSQGGTGELFF. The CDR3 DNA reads TGTGCCACCAGCAGAGGTTCACAGGGGGGTACCGGGGAGCTGTTTTTT.

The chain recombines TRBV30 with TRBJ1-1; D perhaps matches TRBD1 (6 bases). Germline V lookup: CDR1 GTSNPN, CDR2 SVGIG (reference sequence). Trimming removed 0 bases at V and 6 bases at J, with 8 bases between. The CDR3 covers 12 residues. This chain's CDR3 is CAWSVQGPEAFF. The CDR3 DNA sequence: TGTGCCTGGAGTGTACAGGGCCCTGAAGCTTTCTTT.